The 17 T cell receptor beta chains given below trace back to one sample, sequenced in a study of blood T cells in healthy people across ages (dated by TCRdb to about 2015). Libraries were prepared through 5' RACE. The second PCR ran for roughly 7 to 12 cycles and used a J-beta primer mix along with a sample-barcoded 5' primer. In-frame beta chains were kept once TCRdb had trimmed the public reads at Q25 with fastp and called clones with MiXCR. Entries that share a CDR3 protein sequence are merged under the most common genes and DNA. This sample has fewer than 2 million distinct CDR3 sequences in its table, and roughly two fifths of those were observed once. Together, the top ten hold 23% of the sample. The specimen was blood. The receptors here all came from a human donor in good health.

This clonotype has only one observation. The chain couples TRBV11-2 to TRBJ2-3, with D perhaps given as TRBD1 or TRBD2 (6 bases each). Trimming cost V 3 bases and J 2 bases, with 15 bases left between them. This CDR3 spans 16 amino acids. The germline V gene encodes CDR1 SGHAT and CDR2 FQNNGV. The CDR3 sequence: CASSLRGAGITDTQYF. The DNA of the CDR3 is TGTGCCAGCAGCTTGAGGGGGGCGGGAATCACAGATACGCAGTATTTT.

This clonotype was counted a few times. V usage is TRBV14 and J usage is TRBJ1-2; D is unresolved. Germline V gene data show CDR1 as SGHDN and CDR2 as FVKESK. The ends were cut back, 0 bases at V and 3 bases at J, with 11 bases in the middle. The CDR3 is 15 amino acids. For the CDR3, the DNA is TGTGCCAGCAGCCAAGATCTCGACGGGTACTATGGCTACACCTTC. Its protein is CASSQDLDGYYGYTF.

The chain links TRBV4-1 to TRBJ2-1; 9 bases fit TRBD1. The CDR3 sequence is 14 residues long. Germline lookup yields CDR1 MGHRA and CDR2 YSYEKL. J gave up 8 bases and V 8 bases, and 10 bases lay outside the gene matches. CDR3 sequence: CASGDKTGGDEQFF. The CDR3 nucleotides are TGCGCCAGCGGGGATAAGACAGGGGGGGATGAGCAGTTCTTC.

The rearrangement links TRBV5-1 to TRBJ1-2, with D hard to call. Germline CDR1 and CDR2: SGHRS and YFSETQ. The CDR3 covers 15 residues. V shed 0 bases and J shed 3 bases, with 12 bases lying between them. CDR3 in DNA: TGCGCCAGCAGCTTGGATGGAGGCTCAGACTATGGCTACACCTTC. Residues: CASSLDGGSDYGYTF.

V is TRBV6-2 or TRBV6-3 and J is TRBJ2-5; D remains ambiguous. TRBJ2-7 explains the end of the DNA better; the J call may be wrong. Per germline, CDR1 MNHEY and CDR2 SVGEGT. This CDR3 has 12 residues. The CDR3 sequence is CASRGIPCEQYF. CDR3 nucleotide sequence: TGTGCCAGCAGGGGGATTCCCTGCGAGCAGTACTTC.

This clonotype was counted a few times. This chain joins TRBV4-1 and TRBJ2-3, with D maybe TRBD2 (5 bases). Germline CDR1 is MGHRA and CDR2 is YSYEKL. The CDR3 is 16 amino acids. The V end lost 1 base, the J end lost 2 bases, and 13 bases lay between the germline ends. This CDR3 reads CASSQGVSGLTDTQYF. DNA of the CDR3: TGCGCCAGCAGCCAAGGCGTGTCCGGACTCACAGATACGCAGTATTTT.

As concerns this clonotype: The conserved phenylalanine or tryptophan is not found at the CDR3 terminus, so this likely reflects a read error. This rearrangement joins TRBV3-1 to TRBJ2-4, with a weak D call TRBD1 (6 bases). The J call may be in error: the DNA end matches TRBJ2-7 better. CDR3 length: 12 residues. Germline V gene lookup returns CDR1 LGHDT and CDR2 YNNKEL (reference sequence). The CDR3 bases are TGTGCCAGCCGATCGGACAGCGGCGAGCAGTACTCC. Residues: CASRSDSGEQYS.

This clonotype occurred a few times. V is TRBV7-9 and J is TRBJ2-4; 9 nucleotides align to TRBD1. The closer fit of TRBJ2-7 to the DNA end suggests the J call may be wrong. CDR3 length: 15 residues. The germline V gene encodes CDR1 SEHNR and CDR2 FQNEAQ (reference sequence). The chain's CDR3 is CASSSTGTGFSEQYF. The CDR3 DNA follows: TGTGCCAGCAGCTCAACCGGGACAGGGTTCAGCGAGCAGTACTTC.

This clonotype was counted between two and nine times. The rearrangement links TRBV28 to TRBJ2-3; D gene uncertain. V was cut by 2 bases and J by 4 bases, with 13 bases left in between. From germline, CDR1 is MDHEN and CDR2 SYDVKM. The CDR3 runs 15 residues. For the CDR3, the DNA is TGTGCCAGCAGTTTACGACAAGGAGAGTCAGATACGCAGTATTTT. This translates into CASSLRQGESDTQYF.

The CDR3 protein is CASRVGGGVRQYF. DNA for the CDR3: TGTGCCAGCAGGGTCGGAGGGGGGGTGCGGCAGTACTTC. The rearrangement uses TRBV27 and TRBJ2-5, with D possibly being TRBD2 (7 bases). From germline, CDR1 is MNHEY and CDR2 SMNVEV (reference sequence). This CDR3 is 13 amino acids long. Trimming removed 6 bases at V and 11 bases at J, with 19 bases between.

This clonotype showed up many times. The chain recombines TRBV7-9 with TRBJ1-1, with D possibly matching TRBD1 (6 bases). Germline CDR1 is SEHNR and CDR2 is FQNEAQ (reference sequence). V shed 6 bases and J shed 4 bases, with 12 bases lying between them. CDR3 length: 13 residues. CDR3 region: CASSPQGGTEAFF. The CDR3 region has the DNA TGTGCCAGCAGTCCCCAAGGGGGCACTGAAGCTTTCTTT.

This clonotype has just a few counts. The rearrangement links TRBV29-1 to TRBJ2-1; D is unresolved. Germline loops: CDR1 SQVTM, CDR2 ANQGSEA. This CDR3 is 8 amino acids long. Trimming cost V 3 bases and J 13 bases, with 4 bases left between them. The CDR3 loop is CSVEGQFF. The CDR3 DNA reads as TGCAGCGTTGAGGGACAGTTCTTC.

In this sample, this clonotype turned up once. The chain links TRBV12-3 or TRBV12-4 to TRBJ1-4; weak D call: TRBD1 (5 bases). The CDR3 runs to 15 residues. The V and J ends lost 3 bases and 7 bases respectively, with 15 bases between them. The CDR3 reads CASSLLGTYTEKLFF. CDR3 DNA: TGTGCCAGCAGTTTGTTGGGGACTTATACTGAAAAACTGTTTTTT.

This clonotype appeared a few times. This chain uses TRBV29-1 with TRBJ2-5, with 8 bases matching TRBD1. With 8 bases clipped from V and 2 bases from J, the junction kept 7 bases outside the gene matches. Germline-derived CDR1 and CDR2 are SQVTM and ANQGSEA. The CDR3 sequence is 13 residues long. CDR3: CSSRRGPQETQYF. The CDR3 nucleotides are TGCAGCTCACGCAGGGGGCCTCAAGAGACCCAGTACTTC. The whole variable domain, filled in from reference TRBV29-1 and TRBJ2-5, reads SAVISQKPSRDICQRGTSLTIQCQVDSQVTMMFWYRQQPGQSLTLIATANQGSEATYESGFVIDKFPISRPNLTFSTLTVSNMSPEDSSIYLCSSRRGPQETQYFGPGTRLLVL.

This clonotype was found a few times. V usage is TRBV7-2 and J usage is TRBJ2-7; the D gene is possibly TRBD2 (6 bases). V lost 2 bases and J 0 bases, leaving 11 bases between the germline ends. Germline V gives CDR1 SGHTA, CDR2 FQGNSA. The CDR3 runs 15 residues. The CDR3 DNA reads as TGTGCCAGCAGCTTATGGGGGGTGCCCTCCTACGAGCAGTACTTC. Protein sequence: CASSLWGVPSYEQYF. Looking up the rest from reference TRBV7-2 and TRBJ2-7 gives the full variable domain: GAGVSQSPSNKVTEKGKDVELRCDPISGHTALYWYRQSLGQGLEFLIYFQGNSAPDKSGLPSDRFSAERTGGSVSTLTIQRTQQEDSAVYLCASSLWGVPSYEQYFGPGTRLTVT.

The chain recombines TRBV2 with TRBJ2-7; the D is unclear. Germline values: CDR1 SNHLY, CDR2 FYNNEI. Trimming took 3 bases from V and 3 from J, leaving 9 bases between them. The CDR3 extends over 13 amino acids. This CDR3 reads CASSDISIYEQYF. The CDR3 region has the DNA TGTGCCAGCAGTGACATCAGTATCTACGAGCAGTACTTC.

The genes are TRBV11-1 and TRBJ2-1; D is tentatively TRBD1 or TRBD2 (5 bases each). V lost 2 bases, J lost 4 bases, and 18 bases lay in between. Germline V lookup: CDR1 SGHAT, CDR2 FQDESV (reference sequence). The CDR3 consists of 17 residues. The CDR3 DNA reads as TGTGCCAGCAGCTTACTTGCCGGGGCAGAATTATACAATGAGCAGTTCTTC. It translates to CASSLLAGAELYNEQFF.